A selection of T cell receptor beta chains follows, all from one sample in a study of blood T cell repertoires in COVID-19. This table comes from immunoSEQ multiplex PCR, and its TCRdb copy is limited to in-frame clones, with some not included. Of 85,000 to 120,000 clones in the sample, under 85% were seen once. Sequences were obtained from peripheral blood. All receptors derive from a woman in her fifties or sixties with acute or convalescent COVID-19. Both conserved end residues are part of each CDR3. A D gene is named only where the DNA matches it firmly. Some rows have no size entry. The others give once, few or many, or a class for an expanded clone.

clone_size d_call j_call v_call cdr3_aa cdr3_nt
- - TRBJ2-1 TRBV10-1 CASSLFPGDTYNEQFF TGCGCCAGCAGTCTGTTCCCAGGGGACACCTACAATGAGCAGTTCTTC
- - TRBJ2-7 TRBV6-5 CASSYEGSGYGQYF TGTGCCAGCAGTTACGAGGGCTCTGGGTACGGGCAGTACTTC
- - TRBJ2-3 TRBV11-3 CASSPSLSGHRTDTQYF TGTGCCAGCAGCCCCTCTTTGAGCGGGCACCGCACAGATACGCAGTATTTT
- - TRBJ2-5 TRBV7-9 CASSLFRETQYF TGTGCCAGCAGCTTATTCAGAGAGACCCAGTACTTC
- TRBD1 TRBJ2-2 TRBV18 CASSPRQGTQYGELFF TGTGCCAGCTCCCCCCGACAGGGAACCCAATATGGGGAGCTGTTTTTT
- TRBD1 TRBJ1-1 TRBV14 CASSQGDSNTEAFF TGTGCCAGCAGCCAAGGGGACAGTAACACTGAAGCTTTCTTT
- TRBD1 TRBJ1-1 TRBV25-1 CASTRRGRDTEAFF TGTGCCAGCACGAGAAGGGGGCGGGACACTGAAGCTTTCTTT
few - TRBJ2-1 TRBV5-4 CASSLDGSYNEQFF TGTGCCAGCAGCTTGGATGGCAGCTACAATGAGCAGTTCTTC
once - TRBJ1-5 TRBV29-1 CSVAVSTGNQPQHF TGCAGCGTTGCGGTCTCTACAGGTAATCAGCCCCAGCATTTT
- - TRBJ2-3 TRBV7-2 CASSPTISGGARPYF TGTGCCAGCAGCCCGACTATTTCCGGAGGAGCCCGCCCGTATTTT
- TRBD2 TRBJ2-3 TRBV5-1 CASSTRLAEGNTDTQYF TGCGCCAGCAGCACGAGACTAGCGGAGGGTAACACAGATACGCAGTATTTT
few - TRBJ1-2 TRBV5-6 CASSLVETEPNYGYTF TGTGCCAGCAGCTTGGTAGAAACTGAACCTAACTATGGCTACACCTTC
- - TRBJ1-2 TRBV9 CASSATLGQNNYGYTF TGTGCCAGCAGCGCCACACTGGGGCAAAATAACTATGGCTACACCTTC
- - TRBJ1-6 TRBV11-2 CASSSRTDNSPLHF TGTGCCAGCAGCTCCCGGACAGATAATTCACCCCTCCACTTT
- - TRBJ1-6 TRBV6-5 CASSYSGGTHNSPLHF TGTGCCAGCAGTTACTCGGGGGGTACTCATAATTCACCCCTCCACTTT
- - TRBJ2-7 TRBV5-1 CASSLGQGGYEQYF TGCGCCAGCAGCTTGGGGCAGGGGGGCTACGAGCAGTACTTC
- - TRBJ1-4 TRBV27 CASSFRGEKLFF TGTGCCAGCAGTTTCAGGGGTGAAAAACTGTTTTTT
- TRBD2 TRBJ2-5 TRBV5-4 CASSLEWAGVETQYF TGTGCCAGCAGCTTGGAGTGGGCGGGAGTGGAGACCCAGTACTTC
- TRBD2 TRBJ2-5 TRBV5-1 CASSLESGGQETQYF TGCGCCAGCAGCTTGGAAAGCGGGGGCCAAGAGACCCAGTACTTC
- TRBD1 TRBJ1-1 TRBV2 CASTGQGGTEAFF TGTGCCAGCACCGGACAGGGGGGCACTGAAGCTTTCTTT
few - TRBJ1-2 TRBV2 CASSETGSGGYTF TGTGCCAGCAGTGAAACAGGCTCTGGTGGCTACACCTTC
- - TRBJ1-6 TRBV6-5 CASSTGNSPLHF TGTGCCAGCAGTACAGGGAACTCACCCCTCCACTTT
- - TRBJ2-7 TRBV5-6 CASSPGLAYEQYF TGTGCCAGCAGTCCGGGACTTGCCTACGAGCAGTACTTC
few - TRBJ2-7 TRBV20-1 CSASRGAGTLGEQYF TGCAGTGCTAGTAGGGGAGCGGGCACCCTGGGGGAGCAGTACTTC
- TRBD1 TRBJ1-2 TRBV3-1/TRBV3-2 CASSPPGQGGGYTF TGTGCCAGCAGCCCCCCAGGACAGGGAGGCGGCTACACCTTC
- - TRBJ2-3 TRBV4-1 CASSQGSGKARRGSTDTQYF TGCGCCAGCAGCCAAGGAAGTGGTAAAGCGAGGCGAGGCTCCACAGATACGCAGTATTTT
- - TRBJ1-2 TRBV29-1 CSVVDSNYGYTF TGCAGCGTTGTGGACAGTAACTATGGCTACACCTTC
- TRBD1 TRBJ1-4 TRBV5-1 CASSPAGGLNEKLFF TGCGCCAGCAGCCCGGCAGGGGGACTTAATGAAAAACTGTTTTTT
- - TRBJ2-5 TRBV29-1 CSAGSQGETQYF TGCAGCGCTGGGTCACAGGGCGAGACCCAGTACTTC
- TRBD1 TRBJ1-6 TRBV5-1 CASRAGQGPNSPLHF TGCGCCAGCAGGGCGGGACAGGGGCCCAATTCACCCCTCCACTTT
- - TRBJ2-3 TRBV28 CASSSRLGSGADTQYF TGTGCCAGCAGTTCCCGGCTGGGTTCAGGGGCAGATACGCAGTATTTT
few - TRBJ2-7 TRBV28 CASTPRGKHYEQYF TGTGCCAGCACCCCTCGGGGTAAGCACTACGAGCAGTACTTC
- TRBD2 TRBJ2-7 TRBV9 CASSESLAGSYEQYF TGTGCCAGCAGCGAATCACTAGCGGGCTCCTACGAGCAGTACTTC
- - TRBJ1-1 TRBV5-1 CASSPGGGEREAFF TGCGCCAGCAGCCCCGGAGGAGGTGAGAGAGAAGCTTTCTTT
- - TRBJ2-1 TRBV5-1 CASSLSGPSSYNEQFF TGCGCCAGCAGCTTGTCTGGGCCGAGCTCCTACAATGAGCAGTTCTTC
- TRBD1 TRBJ1-3 TRBV7-6 CASSVATGGGNTIYF TGTGCCAGCAGCGTGGCAACAGGGGGTGGAAACACCATATATTTT